This is a list of T cell receptor beta chains from one sample in a study of blood T cells in healthy people across ages. TCRdb ran MiXCR on the 5' RACE reads and lists one entry per CDR3 protein. The table shows approximately 900,000 distinct CDR3 sequences, with 40% to 60% occurring only once. Sequencing used blood. The origin of the receptors is a man between 25 and 39 years old in good health. Each CDR3 is given with its conserved first and last residue. D genes are given only for firm matches.

j_call | d_call | v_call | cdr3_aa
TRBJ2-1 | TRBD1 | TRBV15 | CATSRGDRASYNEQFF
TRBJ2-1 | TRBD2 | TRBV6-6 | CASSYVRLAGDHEQFF
TRBJ2-1 | NA | TRBV27 | CASSFTDHEQFF
TRBJ2-1 | NA | TRBV6-2/TRBV6-3 | CASSFQGIRDNEQFF
TRBJ2-1 | NA | TRBV5-1 | CASSLVGGASYNEQFF
TRBJ1-4 | NA | TRBV4-2 | CASSQDLGTNEKLFF
TRBJ1-2 | NA | TRBV7-8 | CASSLAPRDAGYTF
TRBJ1-2 | NA | TRBV28 | CASSIPNRFPYGYTF
TRBJ2-7 | NA | TRBV5-1 | CASSLDPALSYEQYF
TRBJ2-5 | NA | TRBV9 | CASSVTREEEAQYF
TRBJ2-5 | TRBD1 | TRBV5-1 | CASSSNTGGEETQYF
TRBJ1-1 | TRBD1 | TRBV12-3/TRBV12-4 | CASSQGTGAAPTEAFF
TRBJ2-3 | TRBD2 | TRBV6-5 | CASSLSWEGRGDTQYF
TRBJ2-7 | NA | TRBV27 | CASSLGGVTYEQYF
TRBJ2-1 | TRBD1 | TRBV6-4 | CASSDTARQGYNEQFF
TRBJ2-7 | TRBD2 | TRBV6-5 | CASSYGAGEVNEQYF
TRBJ2-7 | TRBD2 | TRBV5-1 | CASSTSGGPYEQYF
TRBJ2-1 | NA | TRBV7-2 | CASSSIGAGALNEQFF
TRBJ1-2 | NA | TRBV6-5 | CASRSSSDYGYTF
TRBJ2-1 | NA | TRBV7-8 | CASSYPVSYNEQFF
TRBJ2-7 | TRBD1 | TRBV29-1 | CSGKTGGNSYEQYF
TRBJ1-4 | TRBD1 | TRBV6-5 | CATTTGTSEKLFF
TRBJ2-5 | TRBD2 | TRBV20-1 | CSLRTASGVQETQYF
TRBJ1-4 | NA | TRBV20-1 | CSAPKTPTHNEKLFF